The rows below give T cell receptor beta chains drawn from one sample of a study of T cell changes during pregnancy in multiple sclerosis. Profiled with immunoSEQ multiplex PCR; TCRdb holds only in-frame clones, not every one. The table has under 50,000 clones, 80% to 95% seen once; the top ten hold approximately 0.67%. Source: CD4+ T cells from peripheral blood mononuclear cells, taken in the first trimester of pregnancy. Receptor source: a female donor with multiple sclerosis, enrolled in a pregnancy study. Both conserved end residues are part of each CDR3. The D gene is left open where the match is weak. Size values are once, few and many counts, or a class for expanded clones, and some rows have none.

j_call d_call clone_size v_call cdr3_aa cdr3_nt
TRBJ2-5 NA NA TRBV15 CATSRDPGETQYF TGTGCCACCAGCAGAGATCCGGGAGAGACCCAGTACTTC
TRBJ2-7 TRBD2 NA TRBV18 CASSPRAQGSSGRSYEQYF TGTGCCAGCTCACCACGGGCCCAGGGGTCTAGCGGGAGGTCCTACGAGCAGTACTTC
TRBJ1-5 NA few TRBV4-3 CASSQEIGRLGNQPQHF TGCGCCAGCAGCCAAGAGATTGGCCGTTTGGGCAATCAGCCCCAGCATTTT
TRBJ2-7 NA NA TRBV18 CASSPPRGRGYEQYF TGTGCCAGCTCACCACCACGGGGGCGGGGGTACGAGCAGTACTTC
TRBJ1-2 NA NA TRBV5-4 CASSLAGLGSYGYTF TGTGCCAGCAGCTTGGCCGGACTCGGCAGTTATGGCTACACCTTC
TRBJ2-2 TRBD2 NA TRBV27 CASSLSWAGDTGELFF TGTGCCAGCAGTTTATCTTGGGCGGGAGACACCGGGGAGCTGTTTTTT
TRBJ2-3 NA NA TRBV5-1 CASSLDSTSTDTQYF TGCGCCAGCAGCTTGGACTCAACTAGCACAGATACGCAGTATTTT
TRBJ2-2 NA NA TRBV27 CASSSWVGPGELFF TGTGCCAGCAGTTCCTGGGTGGGGCCCGGGGAGCTGTTTTTT
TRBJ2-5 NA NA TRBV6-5 CASSYSRLSYQETQYF TGTGCCAGCAGTTACTCGAGGCTATCGTACCAAGAGACCCAGTACTTC
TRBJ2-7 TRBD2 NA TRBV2 CASRIQGLVSEEQYF TGTGCCAGCCGAATTCAGGGACTAGTCTCAGAAGAGCAGTACTTC
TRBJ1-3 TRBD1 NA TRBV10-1 CASGLTLTGSSGNTIYF TGCGCCAGCGGTTTGACGTTGACAGGGAGCTCTGGAAACACCATATATTTT
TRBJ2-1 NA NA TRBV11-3 CASSLVLSRGGSNEQFF TGTGCCAGCAGCTTAGTCCTGAGTAGAGGGGGATCCAATGAGCAGTTCTTC
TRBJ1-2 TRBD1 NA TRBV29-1 CSVAGGPNYGYTF TGCAGCGTGGCAGGGGGCCCTAACTATGGCTACACCTTC
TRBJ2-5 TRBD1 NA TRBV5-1 CASSLGDRETQYF TGCGCCAGCAGCCTCGGGGACAGGGAGACCCAGTACTTC
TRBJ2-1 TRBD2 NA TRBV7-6 CASSRLADNNEQFF TGTGCCAGCAGCAGACTAGCGGATAACAATGAGCAGTTCTTC
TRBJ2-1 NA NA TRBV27 CASSLGRPGSLYEQFF TGTGCCAGCAGTTTAGGTCGGCCAGGGTCATTATATGAGCAGTTCTTC
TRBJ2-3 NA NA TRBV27 CASSAPWVGGTTDTQYF TGTGCCAGCAGTGCCCCCTGGGTGGGAGGAACCACAGATACGCAGTATTTT
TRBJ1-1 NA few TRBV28 CASSLRWTEAFF TGTGCCAGCAGTTTGAGGTGGACTGAAGCTTTCTTT
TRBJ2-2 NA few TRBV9 CASSPLTGNTGELFF TGTGCCAGCAGCCCCCTGACAGGAAACACCGGGGAGCTGTTTTTT
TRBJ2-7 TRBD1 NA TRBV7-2 CASSMGQGSYEQYF TGTGCCAGCAGCATGGGACAGGGCTCCTACGAGCAGTACTTC
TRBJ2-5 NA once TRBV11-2 CASSLVAPGAQYF TGTGCCAGCAGCTTAGTGGCCCCCGGGGCCCAGTACTTC
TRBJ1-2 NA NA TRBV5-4 CASSITQGRYGYTF TGTGCCAGCAGTATTACCCAGGGTCGGTATGGCTACACCTTC